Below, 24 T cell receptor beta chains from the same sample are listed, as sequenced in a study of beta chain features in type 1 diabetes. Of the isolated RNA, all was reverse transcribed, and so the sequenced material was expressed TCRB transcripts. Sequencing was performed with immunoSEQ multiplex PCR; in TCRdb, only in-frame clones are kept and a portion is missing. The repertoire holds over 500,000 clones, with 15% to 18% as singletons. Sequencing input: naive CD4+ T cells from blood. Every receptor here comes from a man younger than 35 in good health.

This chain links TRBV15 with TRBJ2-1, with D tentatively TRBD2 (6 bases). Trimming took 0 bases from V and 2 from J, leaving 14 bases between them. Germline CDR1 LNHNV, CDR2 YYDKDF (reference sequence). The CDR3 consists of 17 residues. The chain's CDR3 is CATSRDPPGLTYNEQFF. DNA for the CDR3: TGTGCCACCAGCAGAGACCCACCTGGACTAACCTACAATGAGCAGTTCTTC. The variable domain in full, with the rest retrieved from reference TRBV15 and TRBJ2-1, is DAMVIQNPRYQVTQFGKPVTLSCSQTLNHNVMYWYQQKSSQAPKLLFHYYDKDFNNEADTPDNFQSRRPNTSFCFLDIRSPGLGDTAMYLCATSRDPPGLTYNEQFFGPGTRLTVL.

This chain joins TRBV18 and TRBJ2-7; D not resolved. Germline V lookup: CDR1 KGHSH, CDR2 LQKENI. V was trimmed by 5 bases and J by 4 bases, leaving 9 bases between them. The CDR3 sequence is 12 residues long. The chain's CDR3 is CASSGVGYEQYF. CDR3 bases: TGTGCCAGCTCAGGGGTAGGGTACGAGCAGTACTTC.

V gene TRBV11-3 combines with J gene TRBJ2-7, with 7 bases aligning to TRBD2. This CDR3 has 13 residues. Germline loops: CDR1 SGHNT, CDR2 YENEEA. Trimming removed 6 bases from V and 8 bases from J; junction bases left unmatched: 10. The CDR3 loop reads CASSRRGDSQQYF. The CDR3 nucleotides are TGTGCCAGCAGTCGACGGGGGGATTCACAGCAGTACTTC.

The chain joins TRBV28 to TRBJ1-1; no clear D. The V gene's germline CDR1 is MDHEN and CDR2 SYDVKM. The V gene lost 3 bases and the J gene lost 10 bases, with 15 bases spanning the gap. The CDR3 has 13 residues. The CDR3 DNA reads TGTGCCAGCAGTTTGCGGCGGAATAAAGGAGCTTTCTTT. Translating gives CASSLRRNKGAFF. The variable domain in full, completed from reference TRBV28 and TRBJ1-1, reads DVKVTQSSRYLVKRTGEKVFLECVQDMDHENMFWYRQDPGLGLRLIYFSYDVKMKEKGDIPEGYSVSREKKERFSLILESASTNQTSMYLCASSLRRNKGAFFGQGTRLTVV.

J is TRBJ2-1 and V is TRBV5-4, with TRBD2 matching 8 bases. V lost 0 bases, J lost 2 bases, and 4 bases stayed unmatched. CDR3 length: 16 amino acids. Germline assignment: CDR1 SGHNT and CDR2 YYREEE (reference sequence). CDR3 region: CASSLGGSGTYNEQFF. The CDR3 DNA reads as TGTGCCAGCAGCTTGGGAGGTAGCGGGACCTACAATGAGCAGTTCTTC.

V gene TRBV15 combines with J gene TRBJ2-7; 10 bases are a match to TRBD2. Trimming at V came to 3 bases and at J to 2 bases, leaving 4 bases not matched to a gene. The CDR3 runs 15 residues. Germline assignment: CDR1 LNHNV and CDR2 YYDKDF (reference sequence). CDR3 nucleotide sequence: TGTGCCACCAGCAGCAGACTAGCGGGTACCTACGAGCAGTACTTC. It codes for CATSSRLAGTYEQYF.

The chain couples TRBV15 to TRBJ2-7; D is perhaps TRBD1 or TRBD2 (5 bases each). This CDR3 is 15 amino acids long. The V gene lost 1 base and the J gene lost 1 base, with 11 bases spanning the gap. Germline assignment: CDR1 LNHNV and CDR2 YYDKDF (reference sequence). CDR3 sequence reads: CATSRGDRPSYEQYF. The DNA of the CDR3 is TGTGCCACCAGCAGAGGGGACCGCCCATCCTACGAGCAGTACTTC.

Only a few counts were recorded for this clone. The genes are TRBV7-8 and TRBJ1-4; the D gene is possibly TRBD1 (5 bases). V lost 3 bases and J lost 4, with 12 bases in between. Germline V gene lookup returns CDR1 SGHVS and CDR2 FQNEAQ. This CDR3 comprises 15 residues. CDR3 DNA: TGTGCCAGCAGCTTCGGGGCGGGGGATAATGAAAAACTGTTTTTT. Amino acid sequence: CASSFGAGDNEKLFF. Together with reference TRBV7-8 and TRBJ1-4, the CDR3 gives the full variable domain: GAGVSQSPRYKVAKRGQDVALRCDPISGHVSLFWYQQALGQGPEFLTYFQNEAQLDKSGLPSDRFFAERPEGSVSTLKIQRTQQEDSAVYLCASSFGAGDNEKLFFGSGTQLSVL.

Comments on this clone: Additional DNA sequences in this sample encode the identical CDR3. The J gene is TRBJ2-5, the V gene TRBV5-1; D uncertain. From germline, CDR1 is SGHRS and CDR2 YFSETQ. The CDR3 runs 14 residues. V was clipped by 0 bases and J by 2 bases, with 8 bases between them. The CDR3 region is CASSLASIQETQYF. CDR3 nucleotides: TGCGCCAGCAGCTTGGCTTCGATTCAAGAGACCCAGTACTTC.

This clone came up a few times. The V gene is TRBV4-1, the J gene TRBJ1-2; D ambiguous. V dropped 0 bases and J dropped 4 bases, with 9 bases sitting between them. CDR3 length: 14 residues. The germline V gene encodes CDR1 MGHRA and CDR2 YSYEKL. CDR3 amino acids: CASSQETYSYGYTF. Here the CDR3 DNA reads TGCGCCAGCAGCCAAGAGACATATTCCTATGGCTACACCTTC.

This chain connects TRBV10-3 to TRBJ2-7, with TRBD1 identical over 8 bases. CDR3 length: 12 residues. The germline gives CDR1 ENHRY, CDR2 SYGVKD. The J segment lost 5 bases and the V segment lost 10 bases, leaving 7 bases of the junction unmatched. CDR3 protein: CASRQGTHEQYF. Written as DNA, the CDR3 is TGTGCCAGCCGACAGGGGACTCACGAGCAGTACTTC.

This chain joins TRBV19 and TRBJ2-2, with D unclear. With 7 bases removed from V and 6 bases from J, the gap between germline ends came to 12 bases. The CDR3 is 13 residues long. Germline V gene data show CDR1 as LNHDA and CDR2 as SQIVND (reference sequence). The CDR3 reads CASTTRKSGELFF. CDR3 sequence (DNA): TGTGCCAGTACCACCAGGAAGTCCGGGGAGCTGTTTTTT.

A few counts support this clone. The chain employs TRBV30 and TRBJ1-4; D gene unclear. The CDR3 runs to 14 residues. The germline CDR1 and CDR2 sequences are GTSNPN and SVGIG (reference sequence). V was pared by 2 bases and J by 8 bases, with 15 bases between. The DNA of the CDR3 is TGTGCCTGGAGTCTCGGCGGACCACTGGAAAAACTGTTTTTT. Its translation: CAWSLGGPLEKLFF.

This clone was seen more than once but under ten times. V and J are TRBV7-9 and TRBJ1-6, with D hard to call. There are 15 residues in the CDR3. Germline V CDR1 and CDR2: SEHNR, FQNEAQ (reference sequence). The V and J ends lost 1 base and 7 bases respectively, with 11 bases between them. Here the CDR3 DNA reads TGTGCCAGCAGCTTAGGAATGGGGAGGAATTCACCCCTCCACTTT. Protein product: CASSLGMGRNSPLHF.

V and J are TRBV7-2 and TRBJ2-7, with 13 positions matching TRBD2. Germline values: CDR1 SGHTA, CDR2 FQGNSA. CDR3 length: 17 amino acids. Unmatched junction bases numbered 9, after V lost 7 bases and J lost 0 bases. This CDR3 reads CASTTSGRARSSYEQYF. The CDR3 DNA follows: TGTGCCAGCACCACTAGCGGGAGGGCAAGGAGCTCCTACGAGCAGTACTTC.

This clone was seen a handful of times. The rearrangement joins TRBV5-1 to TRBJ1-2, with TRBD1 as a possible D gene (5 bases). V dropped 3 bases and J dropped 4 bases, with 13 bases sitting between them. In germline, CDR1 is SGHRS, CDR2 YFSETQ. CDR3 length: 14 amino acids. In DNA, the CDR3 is TGCGCCAGCAGCTCGAATCCAGGGAGCTATGGCTACACCTTC. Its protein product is CASSSNPGSYGYTF. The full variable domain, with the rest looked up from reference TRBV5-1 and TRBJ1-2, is KAGVTQTPRYLIKTRGQQVTLSCSPISGHRSVSWYQQTPGQGLQFLFEYFSETQRNKGNFPGRFSGRQFSNSRSEMNVSTLELGDSALYLCASSSNPGSYGYTFGSGTRLTVV.

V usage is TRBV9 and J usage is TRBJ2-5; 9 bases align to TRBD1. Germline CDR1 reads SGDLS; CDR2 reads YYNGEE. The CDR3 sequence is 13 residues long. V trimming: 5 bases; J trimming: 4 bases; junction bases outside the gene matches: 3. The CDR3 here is CASSLDRGETQYF. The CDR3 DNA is TGTGCCAGCAGTTTGGACAGGGGAGAGACCCAGTACTTC.

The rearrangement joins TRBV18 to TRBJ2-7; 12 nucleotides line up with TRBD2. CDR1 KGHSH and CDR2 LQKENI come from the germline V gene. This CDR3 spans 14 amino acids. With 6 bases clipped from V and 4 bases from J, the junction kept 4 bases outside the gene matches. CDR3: CASSPSGGAYEQYF. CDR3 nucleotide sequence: TGTGCCAGCTCCCCTAGCGGGGGGGCTTACGAGCAGTACTTC.

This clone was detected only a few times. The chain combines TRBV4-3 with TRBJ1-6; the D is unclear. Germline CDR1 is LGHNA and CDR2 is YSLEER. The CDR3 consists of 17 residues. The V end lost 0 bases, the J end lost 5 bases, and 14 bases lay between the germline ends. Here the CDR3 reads CASSQDPGGADNSPLHF. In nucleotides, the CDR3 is TGCGCCAGCAGCCAAGATCCGGGCGGAGCCGATAATTCACCCCTCCACTTT.

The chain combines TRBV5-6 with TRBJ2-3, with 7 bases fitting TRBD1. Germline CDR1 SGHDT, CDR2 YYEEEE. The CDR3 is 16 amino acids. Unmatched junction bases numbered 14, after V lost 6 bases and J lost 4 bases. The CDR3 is CASTGGQDRTSDTQYF. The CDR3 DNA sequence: TGTGCCAGCACCGGAGGACAGGACAGGACTTCAGATACGCAGTATTTT.

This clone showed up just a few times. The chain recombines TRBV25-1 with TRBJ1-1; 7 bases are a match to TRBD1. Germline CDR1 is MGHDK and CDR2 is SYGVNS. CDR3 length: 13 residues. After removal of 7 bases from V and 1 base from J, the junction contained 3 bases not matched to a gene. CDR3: CASMGQPNTEAFF. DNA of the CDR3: TGTGCCAGCATGGGACAGCCGAACACTGAAGCTTTCTTT.

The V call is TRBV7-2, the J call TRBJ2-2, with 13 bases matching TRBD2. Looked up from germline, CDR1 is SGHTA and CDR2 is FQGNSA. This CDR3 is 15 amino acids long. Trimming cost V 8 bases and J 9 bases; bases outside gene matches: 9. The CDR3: CASRGTSGMFRELFF. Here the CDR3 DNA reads TGTGCCAGCCGCGGGACTAGCGGGATGTTCCGGGAGCTGTTTTTT.

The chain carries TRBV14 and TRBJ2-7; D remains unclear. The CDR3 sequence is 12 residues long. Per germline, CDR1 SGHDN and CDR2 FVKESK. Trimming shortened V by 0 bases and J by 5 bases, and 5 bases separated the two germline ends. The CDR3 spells CASSQEPHEQYF. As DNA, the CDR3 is TGTGCCAGCAGCCAAGAACCCCACGAGCAGTACTTC.

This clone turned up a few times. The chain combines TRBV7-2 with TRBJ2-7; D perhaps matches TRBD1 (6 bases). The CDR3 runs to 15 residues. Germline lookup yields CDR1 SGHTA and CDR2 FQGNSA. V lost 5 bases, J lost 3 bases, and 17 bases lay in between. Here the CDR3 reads CASSPQGSSSYEQYF. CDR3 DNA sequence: TGTGCCAGCAGCCCCCAGGGGTCCTCTAGCTACGAGCAGTACTTC.